The 28 T cell receptor beta chains presented below share a single source sample, sequenced in a study of blood T cell repertoires in COVID-19. Using immunoSEQ multiplex PCR, the repertoire was profiled, and TCRdb retains in-frame clones only, with some absent. The table records more than 450,000 clones, about 85% of them present only once. Sequences were obtained from PBMCs or T cells enriched from blood (not recorded which). These receptors originate from a young woman who had recovered from COVID-19.

The chain couples TRBV11-2 to TRBJ2-7, with TRBD1 matching over 8 bases. CDR3 length: 13 amino acids. J gave up 3 bases and V 6 bases, and 4 bases lay outside the gene matches. Germline values: CDR1 SGHAT, CDR2 FQNNGV. CDR3 nucleotide sequence: TGTGCCAGCAGTCCCGGGACAGGCTACGAGCAGTACTTC. Its protein is CASSPGTGYEQYF. The entire variable domain, with the rest obtained from reference TRBV11-2 and TRBJ2-7, is as follows: EAGVAQSPRYKIIEKRQSVAFWCNPISGHATLYWYQQILGQGPKLLIQFQNNGVVDDSQLPKDRFSAERLKGVDSTLKIQPAKLEDSAVYLCASSPGTGYEQYFGPGTRLTVT.

The gene calls are TRBV5-6 and TRBJ1-5; no reliable D call. Trimming removed 4 bases at V and 6 bases at J, with 8 bases between. The CDR3 loop spans 12 amino acids. CDR1 and CDR2 from the germline V gene are SGHDT and YYEEEE. CDR3 sequence (DNA): TGTGCCAGCAGCCTGCCCAGTCAGCCCCAGCATTTT. This gives the protein CASSLPSQPQHF. The variable domain in full, completed from reference TRBV5-6 and TRBJ1-5, reads DAGVTQSPTHLIKTRGQQVTLRCSPKSGHDTVSWYQQALGQGPQFIFQYYEEEERQRGNFPDRFSGHQFPNYSSELNVNALLLGDSALYLCASSLPSQPQHFGDGTRLSIL.

V is TRBV5-1 and J is TRBJ1-6; D unclear. The CDR3 is 13 residues long. From germline, CDR1 is SGHRS and CDR2 YFSETQ. The V end was cut by 0 bases, the J end by 8 bases, with 6 bases between. The CDR3 nucleotides are TGCGCCAGCAGCTTGGGAGCCTATTCACCCCTCCACTTT. As protein: CASSLGAYSPLHF.

The chain employs TRBV6-5 and TRBJ2-7; a possible D gene is TRBD2 (6 bases). Trimming cost V 4 bases and J 7 bases, with 14 bases left between them. The germline gives CDR1 MNHEY, CDR2 SVGAGI. The CDR3 covers 13 residues. The CDR3 protein is CASSWSGTGEQYF. As DNA, the CDR3 is TGTGCCAGCAGTTGGTCAGGGACTGGGGAGCAGTACTTC.

This clone was seen more than once but under ten times. The chain uses TRBV18 and TRBJ1-2; D not certain. V shed 0 bases and J shed 0 bases, with 20 bases lying between them. The CDR3 is 19 residues long. Germline V gene data show CDR1 as KGHSH and CDR2 as LQKENI. The CDR3 is CASSPPWQQNVITNYGYTF. The CDR3 DNA reads TGTGCCAGCTCACCACCGTGGCAACAGAACGTAATTACTAACTATGGCTACACCTTC.

The rearrangement links TRBV2 to TRBJ2-7; a possible D gene is TRBD2 (6 bases). V was cut by 4 bases and J by 6 bases, with 13 bases left in between. The CDR3 runs to 13 residues. The germline gives CDR1 SNHLY, CDR2 FYNNEI. CDR3 in DNA: TGTGCCAGCAGTGTTGAAGCGGGCGGCGAGCAGTACTTC. It translates to CASSVEAGGEQYF.

This clone was observed a handful of times. The rearrangement joins TRBV7-6 to TRBJ2-7, with 12 bases matching TRBD1. V was pared by 1 base and J by 4 bases, with 5 bases of the junction left unmatched. This CDR3 has 16 amino acids. Per germline, CDR1 SGHVS and CDR2 FNYEAQ. Written as DNA, the CDR3 is TGTGCCAGCAGCTTAGGAGCGGGACAGGGGGCGTACGAGCAGTACTTC. It yields the protein CASSLGAGQGAYEQYF.

The gene calls are TRBV28 and TRBJ1-4; tentative D call: TRBD1 (6 bases). CDR3 length equals 15 residues. CDR1 and CDR2 from the germline V gene are MDHEN and SYDVKM. Trimming cost V 6 bases and J 4 bases, with 15 bases left between them. The CDR3 coding sequence is TGTGCCAGCAGCCGTCGGACAGAAGATAATGAAAAACTGTTTTTT. Protein: CASSRRTEDNEKLFF.

The rearrangement links TRBV5-6 to TRBJ2-2; tentative D call: TRBD1 (5 bases). V was shortened by 3 bases and J by 6 bases, with 9 bases between the two germline ends. CDR1 is SGHDT and CDR2 is YYEEEE in the germline V gene. The CDR3 totals 13 residues. The CDR3 DNA reads TGTGCCAGCAGCTGGGGCCAGTCCGGGGAGCTGTTTTTT. Its translation is CASSWGQSGELFF.

This chain joins TRBV28 and TRBJ2-3, with D possibly being TRBD2 (7 bases). Trimming stripped 2 bases from V and 1 base from J, with 25 bases between. In germline, CDR1 is MDHEN, CDR2 SYDVKM. This CDR3 has 20 amino acids. In DNA form, the CDR3 reads TGTGCCAGCAGTTTAACCCGCGACCTCGGGGGGCAGACGGGCACAGATACGCAGTATTTT. This codes for CASSLTRDLGGQTGTDTQYF. The full variable domain, with the rest looked up from reference TRBV28 and TRBJ2-3, is DVKVTQSSRYLVKRTGEKVFLECVQDMDHENMFWYRQDPGLGLRLIYFSYDVKMKEKGDIPEGYSVSREKKERFSLILESASTNQTSMYLCASSLTRDLGGQTGTDTQYFGPGTRLTVL.

This sequence joins TRBV19 and TRBJ2-1; 9 nucleotides match TRBD2. V trimming: 3 bases; J trimming: 10 bases; junction bases outside the gene matches: 10. This CDR3 comprises 15 residues. Germline values: CDR1 LNHDA, CDR2 SQIVND (reference sequence). The CDR3 coding sequence is TGTGCCAGTAGTATGGGCGGGGGGGCCTTCAGGGAGCAGTTCTTC. Translated: CASSMGGGAFREQFF.

J is TRBJ1-5 and V is TRBV28; D not certain. Germline CDR1 and CDR2: MDHEN and SYDVKM. The CDR3 extends over 13 amino acids. V was shortened by 7 bases and J by 7 bases, with 14 bases between the two germline ends. The CDR3 region has the DNA TGTGCCAGCACCTCCACCGGGGAGCAGCCCCAGCATTTT. This encodes CASTSTGEQPQHF.

This clone has more than one count but fewer than ten. The chain recombines TRBV5-1 with TRBJ1-4, with D possibly being TRBD1 (6 bases). Germline V gene lookup returns CDR1 SGHRS and CDR2 YFSETQ. There are 12 residues in the CDR3. V lost 5 bases and J 7 bases, leaving 9 bases between the germline ends. The CDR3, as DNA: TGCGCCAGCAGACAGGGTGGTGAAAAACTGTTTTTT. It codes for CASRQGGEKLFF.

This chain connects TRBV7-9 to TRBJ2-7, with 9 bases lining up with TRBD2. There are 16 residues in the CDR3. The V and J ends lost 2 bases and 2 bases, in that order; junction bases with no gene match: 7. From germline, CDR1 is SEHNR and CDR2 FQNEAQ (reference sequence). The CDR3 region has the DNA TGTGCCAGCAGCTTATCGCGGGGGGGACCCCCCTACGAGCAGTACTTC. Translation: CASSLSRGGPPYEQYF.

V usage is TRBV7-8 and J usage is TRBJ1-1; 7 bases are shared with TRBD1. The junction had 21 bases not matched to a gene; V was cut back by 5 bases and J by 12 bases. This CDR3 region has 16 residues. The germline V gene encodes CDR1 SGHVS and CDR2 FQNEAQ. The CDR3 DNA is TGTGCCAGCAGCCCCCGAGGGGACAGCCCCTATTCGGCGACTTTCTTT. It encodes CASSPRGDSPYSATFF.

CDR3 protein: CASSFRGLWNSPLHF. CDR3 coding DNA: TGTGCCAGCAGCTTCCGAGGGCTGTGGAATTCACCCCTCCACTTT. V usage is TRBV5-6 and J usage is TRBJ1-6; D gene unclear. Germline V gene sequence: CDR1 SGHDT, CDR2 YYEEEE. With 2 bases removed from V and 7 bases from J, the gap between germline ends came to 13 bases. The CDR3 runs 15 residues.

This sequence joins TRBV6-5 and TRBJ2-7, with D tentatively TRBD2 (5 bases). The CDR3 extends over 16 amino acids. Germline CDR1 MNHEY, CDR2 SVGAGI. V lost 4 bases and J 3 bases, leaving 19 bases between the germline ends. The CDR3 loop is CASSSITPRGIYEQYF. The CDR3 DNA sequence: TGTGCCAGCAGTTCTATCACCCCGAGAGGGATCTACGAGCAGTACTTC.

The CDR3 coding sequence is TGTGCCAGCAGTCGATACAGGGGTGGTGAAAAACTGTTTTTT. This sequence encodes CASSRYRGGEKLFF. This chain connects TRBV2 to TRBJ1-4; 7 positions agree with TRBD1. The CDR3 length is 14 residues. CDR1 is SNHLY, CDR2 FYNNEI, per germline. With 5 bases clipped from V and 7 bases from J, the junction kept 7 bases outside the gene matches.

The rearrangement joins TRBV7-9 to TRBJ1-2, with 10 positions matching TRBD1. The CDR3 is 13 residues long. V lost 10 bases and J lost 5; bases outside the gene matches: 7. CDR1 SEHNR and CDR2 FQNEAQ come from the germline V gene (reference sequence). The CDR3 region has the DNA TGTGCCACATTGGGGGACAGGGGATATGGCTACACCTTC. The encoded protein is CATLGDRGYGYTF. The full variable domain, its missing parts supplied by reference TRBV7-9 and TRBJ1-2, is DTGVSQNPRHKITKRGQNVTFRCDPISEHNRLYWYRQTLGQGPEFLTYFQNEAQLEKSRLLSDRFSAERPKGSFSTLEIQRTEQGDSAMYLCATLGDRGYGYTFGSGTRLTVV.

The rearrangement uses TRBV2 and TRBJ1-1; possible D gene TRBD1, 6 bases. The CDR3 extends over 14 amino acids. Germline assignment: CDR1 SNHLY and CDR2 FYNNEI. V lost 3 bases to trimming and J lost 5 bases, with 13 bases between them. CDR3 residues: CASSDVGGKTEAFF. The CDR3 DNA reads as TGTGCCAGCAGTGATGTAGGGGGAAAAACTGAAGCTTTCTTT.

This chain connects TRBV4-1 to TRBJ2-2; 10 bases fit TRBD2. After removal of 3 bases from V and 5 bases from J, the junction contained 3 bases not matched to a gene. The CDR3 is 15 residues long. From germline, CDR1 is MGHRA and CDR2 YSYEKL. The CDR3 nucleotides read TGCGCCAGCAGCCACGAGCGGGGGGGGACCGGGGAGCTGTTTTTT. Amino acids: CASSHERGGTGELFF.

This clone was counted a single time. CDR3 coding DNA: TGTGCCAGCAGCCGAGGGCGGGGGGCCGATGGCTACACCTTC. It translates to CASSRGRGADGYTF. The chain recombines TRBV6-5 with TRBJ1-2, with a possible D match to TRBD1 (6 bases). V was clipped by 6 bases and J by 6 bases, with 17 bases between them. CDR1 MNHEY and CDR2 SVGAGI come from the germline V gene. The CDR3 extends over 14 amino acids.

The CDR3 sequence is CASSQGAGRDNSPLHF. CDR3 nucleotides: TGTGCCAGCAGCCAGGGAGCAGGGAGGGATAATTCACCCCTCCACTTT. This sequence joins TRBV3-1 (or the pseudogene TRBV3-2) and TRBJ1-6; the D gene is possibly TRBD1 (5 bases). The V end lost 3 bases, the J end lost 5 bases, and 14 bases lay between the germline ends. CDR3 length: 16 residues. The germline gives CDR1 LGHDT, CDR2 YNNKEL (reference sequence).

V is TRBV5-6 and J is TRBJ2-7, with 10 bases lining up with TRBD2. The CDR3 has 13 amino acids. The V segment lost 0 bases and the J segment 7 bases; nucleotides outside the gene matches: 1. The V gene's germline CDR1 is SGHDT and CDR2 YYEEEE. The CDR3 DNA follows: TGTGCCAGCAGCTTGGGGACTAGCGGAGAGCAGTACTTC. Protein sequence: CASSLGTSGEQYF.

The chain carries TRBV27 and TRBJ2-2; 9 nucleotides agree with TRBD1. CDR3 length equals 17 residues. J gave up 7 bases and V 9 bases, and 18 bases lay outside the gene matches. Germline CDR1 MNHEY, CDR2 SMNVEV (reference sequence). The CDR3 nucleotides are TGTGCCAGTCGACCCTCGGGGGGACAGGGTATGAACGGGGAGCTGTTTTTT. This translates into CASRPSGGQGMNGELFF.

This clone was observed a handful of times. This rearrangement joins TRBV30 to TRBJ2-2; TRBD1 aligns across 8 bases. CDR1 is GTSNPN and CDR2 is SVGIG in the germline V gene (reference sequence). This CDR3 is built from 14 residues. V lost 1 base, J lost 4 bases, and 2 bases stayed unmatched. CDR3 protein: CAWSAQGATGELFF. CDR3 sequence (DNA): TGTGCCTGGAGTGCCCAGGGGGCCACCGGGGAGCTGTTTTTT. Supplemented by reference TRBV30 and TRBJ2-2, the full variable domain reads SQTIHQWPATLVQPVGSPLSLECTVEGTSNPNLYWYRQAAGRGLQLLFYSVGIGQISSEVPQNLSASRPQDRQFILSSKKLLLSDSGFYLCAWSAQGATGELFFGEGSRLTVL.

The V and J genes are TRBV7-2 and TRBJ1-4, with D perhaps TRBD1 (5 bases). CDR1 is SGHTA and CDR2 is FQGNSA in the germline V gene. The CDR3 length is 15 residues. V was pared by 4 bases and J by 5 bases, with 14 bases between. Written as DNA, the CDR3 is TGTGCCAGCAGCTCCGCCGGGGGACCAAATGAAAAACTGTTTTTT. Its translation: CASSSAGGPNEKLFF.

Turning to this clone: Distinct nucleotide sequences in the sample also encode this CDR3. The chain joins TRBV5-1 to TRBJ1-1, with 7 bases fitting TRBD1. This CDR3 is built from 15 residues. Trimming cost V 1 base and J 5 bases; bases outside gene matches: 8. The germline V gene has CDR1 SGHRS and CDR2 YFSETQ. This chain's CDR3 is CASSLRPGGNTEAFF. The CDR3 DNA sequence: TGCGCCAGCAGCTTGCGTCCAGGGGGGAATACTGAAGCTTTCTTT. Drawing the rest from reference TRBV5-1 and TRBJ1-1, the complete variable domain is KAGVTQTPRYLIKTRGQQVTLSCSPISGHRSVSWYQQTPGQGLQFLFEYFSETQRNKGNFPGRFSGRQFSNSRSEMNVSTLELGDSALYLCASSLRPGGNTEAFFGQGTRLTVV.